The present entry profiles one T cell receptor (beta chain) with its context. This entry comes from a study of OX40 agonist ivuxolimab in advanced cancers. The repertoire was sequenced with immunoSEQ multiplex PCR; TCRdb's copy has only in-frame clones and lacks some. The sample lists over 55,000 clones; roughly 80% were seen once. The V gene end was trimmed by 1 base and the J gene end by 1 base; junction bases not matched to a gene: 0. The germline V gene has CDR1 SGHAT and CDR2 FQDESV (reference sequence). This CDR3 region has 15 residues. The sequencing here drew on CD4+ or CD8+ T cells sorted from blood, taken in a trial of the OX40 agonist ivuxolimab. This sequence originates from an adult with an advanced solid tumor such as melanoma, head and neck, liver or kidney cancer. The chain carries TRBV11-1 and TRBJ2-3; TRBD1 aligns across 9 bases. CDR3 sequence reads: CASSLDRGRTDTQYF. As DNA, the CDR3 is TGTGCCAGCAGCTTAGACAGGGGGCGCACAGATACGCAGTATTTT.